Following are 12 T cell receptor beta chains from one sample sequenced in a study of human T cells and chemical hapten exposure. Total RNA came from unfractionated whole blood. TCRdb fed the 5' RACE reads into MiXCR, producing one record per CDR3 protein. The data show approximately 110,000 distinct CDR3 sequences, with approximately 20% seen just once and around 2.8% held by the top ten. These receptors were obtained from a human donor in good health.

This rearrangement joins TRBV18 to TRBJ1-3, with D maybe TRBD1 (5 bases). From germline, CDR1 is KGHSH and CDR2 LQKENI. This CDR3 spans 13 amino acids. V shed 1 base and J shed 7 bases, with 8 bases lying between them. The DNA of the CDR3 is TGTGCCAGCTCACCACAAGGGACCAACACCATATATTTT. It codes for CASSPQGTNTIYF.

The chain is built from TRBV4-1 and TRBJ1-4; the match to TRBD1 covers 10 bases. Germline trimming cut 1 base from V and 7 bases from J; bases unmatched to any gene: 6. Per germline, CDR1 MGHRA and CDR2 YSYEKL. This CDR3 region has 16 residues. CDR3 amino acids: CASSQGKGDRGEKLFF. As DNA, the CDR3 is TGCGCCAGCAGCCAAGGAAAGGGGGACAGGGGTGAAAAACTGTTTTTT.

This clonotype was found a few times. The gene calls are TRBV10-3 and TRBJ2-2; 7 nucleotides match TRBD2. The junction had 5 bases not matched to a gene; V was cut back by 5 bases and J by 5 bases. This CDR3 has 14 residues. Germline V gene sequence: CDR1 ENHRY, CDR2 SYGVKD. The CDR3 region has the DNA TGTGCCATCAGTACGGGACTAAGTACCGGGGAGCTGTTTTTT. Its protein is CAISTGLSTGELFF.

This clonotype has just a few counts. The chain couples TRBV6-5 to TRBJ2-1; no clear D. The CDR3 sequence is 19 residues long. Trimming pared 0 bases from V and 7 bases from J, leaving 25 bases between. Germline values: CDR1 MNHEY, CDR2 SVGAGI. CDR3 coding DNA: TGTGCCAGCAGTTACTCACCACGGTTGGCGGTAGCCACACGGAATGAGCAGTTCTTC. Protein sequence: CASSYSPRLAVATRNEQFF.

The chain links TRBV29-1 to TRBJ1-2; D not certain. Germline lookup yields CDR1 SQVTM and CDR2 ANQGSEA. The length of the CDR3 is 13 residues. V was cut by 6 bases and J by 7 bases, with 18 bases left in between. CDR3 in amino acids: CSVVENSGGGYTF. In DNA, the CDR3 is TGCAGCGTGGTAGAGAACAGCGGAGGTGGCTACACCTTC.

V usage is TRBV6-6 and J usage is TRBJ2-5; 7 nucleotides line up with TRBD1. The CDR3 loop spans 14 amino acids. V shed 0 bases, J shed 5 bases, and the junction held 3 bases outside the gene matches. The V gene's germline CDR1 is MNHNY and CDR2 SVGAGI (reference sequence). The CDR3 nucleotides read TGTGCCAGCAGTTACTCAGGGGGCGGTGAGACCCAGTACTTC. Protein product: CASSYSGGGETQYF.

To note about this clonotype: One end of the junction varies from germline; a read error may be responsible. The V gene is TRBV7-7, the J gene TRBJ2-1; D not certain. The CDR3 covers 15 residues. The germline V gene encodes CDR1 SSHAT and CDR2 FNYEAQ (reference sequence). CDR3 residues: CASSLAHSLGDEQFF. DNA of the CDR3: TGTGCTAGCAGCTTAGCCCATAGCCTGGGCGATGAGCAGTTCTTC.

This clonotype was counted at least ten times. The chain employs TRBV12-3 or TRBV12-4 and TRBJ1-1; 9 bases align to TRBD1. The J segment lost 1 base and the V segment lost 6 bases, leaving 6 bases of the junction unmatched. The CDR3 is made up of 15 amino acids. In DNA form, the CDR3 reads TGTGCCAGCAGGAAGGGACAGGGTTCGAACACTGAAGCTTTCTTT. It translates to CASRKGQGSNTEAFF.

J is TRBJ1-1 and V is TRBV5-1; a weak D match, TRBD1 (5 bases). The CDR3 has 15 residues. The germline CDR1 and CDR2 sequences are SGHRS and YFSETQ. Trimming shortened V by 0 bases and J by 5 bases, and 14 bases separated the two germline ends. The DNA for the CDR3 is TGCGCCAGCAGCTTGGCTTTGGTCGGGGGAACTGAAGCTTTCTTT. Its translation is CASSLALVGGTEAFF.

V is TRBV7-9 and J is TRBJ2-3; TRBD2 aligns across 11 bases. Germline CDR1 and CDR2: SEHNR and FQNEAQ (reference sequence). The J segment lost 8 bases and the V segment lost 0 bases, leaving 16 bases of the junction unmatched. The CDR3 has 19 amino acids. Here the CDR3 DNA reads TGTGCCAGCAGCTTAGCCTCTCACCGGACTAGCGGGTCTAGGGGTACGCAGTATTTT. Protein sequence: CASSLASHRTSGSRGTQYF.

The chain is built from TRBV6-2 or TRBV6-3 and TRBJ2-7; tentatively, D is TRBD2 (6 bases). Deletions cut 7 bases from V and 7 bases from J, with 11 bases between. The germline V gene encodes CDR1 MNHEY and CDR2 SVGEGT. The CDR3 has 11 amino acids. The CDR3 DNA reads TGTGCCAGCACCCACGGGGGAGAGCAGTACTTC. Encoded protein: CASTHGGEQYF.

V and J are TRBV5-5 and TRBJ1-2; D not resolved. V dropped 0 bases and J dropped 4 bases, with 7 bases sitting between them. The CDR3 consists of 13 residues. From germline, CDR1 is SGHKS and CDR2 YYEKEE (reference sequence). The CDR3 region is CASSLAGSYGYTF. The DNA for the CDR3 is TGTGCCAGCAGCTTGGCGGGAAGCTATGGCTACACCTTC.